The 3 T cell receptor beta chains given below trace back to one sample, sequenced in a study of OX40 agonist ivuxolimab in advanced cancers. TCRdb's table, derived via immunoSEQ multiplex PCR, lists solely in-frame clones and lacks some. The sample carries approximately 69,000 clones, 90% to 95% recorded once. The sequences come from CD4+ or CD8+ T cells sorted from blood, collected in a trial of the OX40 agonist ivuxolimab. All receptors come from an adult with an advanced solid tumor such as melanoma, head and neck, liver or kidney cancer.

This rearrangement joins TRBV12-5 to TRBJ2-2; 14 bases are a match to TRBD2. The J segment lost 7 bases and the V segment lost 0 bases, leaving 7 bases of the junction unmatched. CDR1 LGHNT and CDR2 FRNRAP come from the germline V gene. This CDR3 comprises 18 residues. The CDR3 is CASGLVGGLAGANGELFF. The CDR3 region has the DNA TGTGCTAGTGGTTTGGTGGGGGGACTAGCGGGAGCTAACGGGGAGCTGTTTTTT.

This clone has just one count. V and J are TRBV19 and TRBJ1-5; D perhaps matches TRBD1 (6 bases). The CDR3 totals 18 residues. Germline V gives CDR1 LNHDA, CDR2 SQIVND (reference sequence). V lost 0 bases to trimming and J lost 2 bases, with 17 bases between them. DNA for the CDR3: TGTGCCAGTAGTATAGAAAAGAGGGGGGGCAATGGCAATCAGCCCCAGCATTTT. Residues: CASSIEKRGGNGNQPQHF.

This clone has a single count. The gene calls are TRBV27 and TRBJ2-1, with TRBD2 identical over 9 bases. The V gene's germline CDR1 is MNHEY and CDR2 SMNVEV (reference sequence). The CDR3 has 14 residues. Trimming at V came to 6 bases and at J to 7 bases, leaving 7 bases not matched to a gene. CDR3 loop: CASRTSGLGNEQFF. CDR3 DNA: TGTGCCAGCAGGACTAGCGGATTGGGGAATGAGCAGTTCTTC.